This T cell receptor beta chain was observed in a study of T cell changes during pregnancy in multiple sclerosis. Some clones are missing from TCRdb's copy, which holds only in-frame ones; the method was immunoSEQ multiplex PCR. This table has about 64,000 clones, roughly 92% appearing once. The CDR3 has 15 residues. Germline loops: CDR1 SEHNR, CDR2 FQNEAQ (reference sequence). The V and J ends lost 2 bases and 7 bases, in that order; junction bases with no gene match: 7. The sequencing here drew on peripheral blood, taken in the second trimester of pregnancy. This receptor was identified in a female donor with multiple sclerosis, enrolled in a pregnancy study. V gene TRBV7-9 combines with J gene TRBJ2-1, with 8 bases matching TRBD2. CDR3 sequence reads: CASSLSVAGSNEQFF. In DNA, the CDR3 is TGTGCCAGCAGCTTATCGGTAGCGGGATCTAATGAGCAGTTCTTC.